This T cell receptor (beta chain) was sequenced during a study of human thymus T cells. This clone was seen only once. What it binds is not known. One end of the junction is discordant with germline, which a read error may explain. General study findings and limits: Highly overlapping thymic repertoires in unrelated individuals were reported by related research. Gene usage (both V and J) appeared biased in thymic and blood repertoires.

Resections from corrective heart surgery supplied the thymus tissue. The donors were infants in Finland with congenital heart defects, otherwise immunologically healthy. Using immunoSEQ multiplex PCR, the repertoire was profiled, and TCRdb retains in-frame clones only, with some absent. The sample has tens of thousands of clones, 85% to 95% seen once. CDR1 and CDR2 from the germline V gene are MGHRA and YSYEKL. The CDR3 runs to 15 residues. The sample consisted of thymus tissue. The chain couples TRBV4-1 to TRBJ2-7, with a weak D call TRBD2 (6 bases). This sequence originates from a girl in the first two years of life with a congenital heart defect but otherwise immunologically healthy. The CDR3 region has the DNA TGCGCCAGCAGCGAAGAGGTTGGGAGGAAATACGAGCAGTACTTC. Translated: CASSEEVGRKYEQYF.